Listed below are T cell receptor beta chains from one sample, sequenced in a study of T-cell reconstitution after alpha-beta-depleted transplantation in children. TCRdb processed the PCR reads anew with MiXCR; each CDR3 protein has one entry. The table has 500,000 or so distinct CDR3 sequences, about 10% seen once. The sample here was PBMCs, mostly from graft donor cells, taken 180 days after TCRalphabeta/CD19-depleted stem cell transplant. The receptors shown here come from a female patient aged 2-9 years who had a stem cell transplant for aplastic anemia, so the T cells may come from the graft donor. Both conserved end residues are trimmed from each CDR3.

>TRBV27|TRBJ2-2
ASSLEFGTSGNTGELF
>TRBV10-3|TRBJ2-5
AAARDRRQETQY
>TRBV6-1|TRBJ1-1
ANASRGQATEAF
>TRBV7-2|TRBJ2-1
ASSLAPRPTYNEQF
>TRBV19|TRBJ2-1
ASSIDSGVYNEQF
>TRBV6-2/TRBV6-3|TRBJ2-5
ASSPGQGEKETQY
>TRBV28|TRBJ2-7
ASSRDAGTYEQY
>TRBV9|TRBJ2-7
ASSVGTGVYEQY
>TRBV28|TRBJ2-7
ASPLGSLSYEQY
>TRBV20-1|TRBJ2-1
SAQWGREAYNEQF
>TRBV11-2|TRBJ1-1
ASSLAPGAAF
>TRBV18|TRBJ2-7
ASSPLGAGTSYEQY
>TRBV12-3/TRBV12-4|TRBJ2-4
ASSYAGSENIQY
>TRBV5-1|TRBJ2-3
ASGETGSSDTQY
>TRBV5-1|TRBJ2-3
ASSPGRGATDTQY
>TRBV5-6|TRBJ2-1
ASSFRTGQF
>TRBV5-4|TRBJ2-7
ASSEKGRDPYEQY
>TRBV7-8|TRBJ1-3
ASSLRAGTSFTIY
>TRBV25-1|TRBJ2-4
ASSDFDGNIQY
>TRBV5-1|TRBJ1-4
ASSFGRDRNEKLF
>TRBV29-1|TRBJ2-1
SVAPRTIDNEQF
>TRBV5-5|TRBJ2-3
ASSFGGALTTDTQY
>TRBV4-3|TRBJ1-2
ASSQDQGGDYGYT
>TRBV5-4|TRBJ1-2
ASHTRGANYGYT
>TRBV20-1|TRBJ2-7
SARGSGGPYEQY
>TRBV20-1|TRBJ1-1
SCSREATEAF
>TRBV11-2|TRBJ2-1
ASGLDLSGIRPLSSYNEQF
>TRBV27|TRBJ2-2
ASSLWANTGELF
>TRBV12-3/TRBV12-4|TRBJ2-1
ASSFRVWGGGDNEQF